Below, 27 T cell receptor beta chains from the same sample are listed, as sequenced in a study of T cell responses to AZD1222 COVID-19 vaccine. Libraries were prepared by immunoSEQ multiplex PCR; TCRdb keeps only in-frame clonotypes and omits some of them. The table has about 97,000 clones, roughly 88% seen once. Here the sequenced sample was peripheral blood, taken on day 0 of AZD1222 vaccination. All receptors derive from an adult in good health.

The chain uses TRBV19 and TRBJ2-2; 7 bases are shared with TRBD1. The trim removed 5 bases at V and 3 bases at J, leaving 18 bases unmatched. This CDR3 contains 19 residues. The germline gives CDR1 LNHDA, CDR2 SQIVND (reference sequence). The chain's CDR3 is CASSPSPRQGSGHTGELFF. The CDR3 region has the DNA TGTGCCAGTAGTCCTTCTCCACGACAGGGAAGCGGACACACCGGGGAGCTGTTTTTT.

The J gene is TRBJ1-1, the V gene TRBV11-3; D unclear. Germline V gene sequence: CDR1 SGHNT, CDR2 YENEEA. The CDR3 runs to 14 residues. Trimming stripped 1 base from V and 1 base from J, with 7 bases between. Here the CDR3 reads CASSLGRANTEAFF. The CDR3 DNA reads TGTGCCAGCAGCTTAGGTCGGGCGAACACTGAAGCTTTCTTT.

This clone was seen once. The chain joins TRBV7-2 to TRBJ1-2; 7 bases line up with TRBD1. The length of the CDR3 is 15 residues. The V gene end was trimmed by 5 bases and the J gene end by 7 bases; junction bases not matched to a gene: 13. Germline CDR1 SGHTA, CDR2 FQGNSA. The chain's CDR3 is CASSHRDSRQGGYTF. The CDR3 coding sequence is TGTGCCAGCAGCCACCGGGACAGCCGCCAGGGTGGCTACACCTTC. Full variable domain (outside the CDR3, taken from reference TRBV7-2 and TRBJ1-2): GAGVSQSPSNKVTEKGKDVELRCDPISGHTALYWYRQSLGQGLEFLIYFQGNSAPDKSGLPSDRFSAERTGGSVSTLTIQRTQQEDSAVYLCASSHRDSRQGGYTFGSGTRLTVV.

For this clone: This sequence may be a read error, since a much larger clone differs from it by one base. This chain connects TRBV9 to TRBJ2-3; a possible D gene is TRBD1 (5 bases). Trimming cost V 4 bases and J 4 bases, with 7 bases left between them. Per germline, CDR1 SGDLS and CDR2 YYNGEE. This CDR3 is built from 12 residues. CDR3 sequence: CASSPGSDTQYF. CDR3 bases: TGTGCCAGCAGCCCAGGGTCAGATACGCAGTATTTT. The full variable domain, with the rest looked up from reference TRBV9 and TRBJ2-3, is DSGVTQTPKHLITATGQRVTLRCSPRSGDLSVYWYQQSLDQGLQFLIQYYNGEERAKGNILERFSAQQFPDLHSELNLSSLELGDSALYFCASSPGSDTQYFGPGTRLTVL.

This clone turned up a few times. The CDR3 reads CASSEPLGQVRAGEKLFF. CDR3 nucleotide sequence: TGTGCCAGCAGTGAACCCCTCGGACAGGTCCGCGCTGGTGAAAAACTGTTTTTT. The chain combines TRBV25-1 with TRBJ1-4; 7 nucleotides agree with TRBD1. CDR1 is MGHDK, CDR2 SYGVNS, per germline. The CDR3 consists of 18 residues. Losses at the gene ends were 2 bases for V and 7 bases for J; bases not matched to a gene: 16.

CDR3 amino acids: CASSLMVGELFF. The CDR3 DNA follows: TGCGCCAGCAGCTTGATGGTCGGGGAGCTGTTTTTT. The chain joins TRBV5-1 to TRBJ2-2, with D unresolved. Trimming removed 1 base at V and 7 bases at J, with 5 bases between. Germline assignment: CDR1 SGHRS and CDR2 YFSETQ. This CDR3 region has 12 residues. Filled out from reference TRBV5-1 and TRBJ2-2, the complete variable domain reads KAGVTQTPRYLIKTRGQQVTLSCSPISGHRSVSWYQQTPGQGLQFLFEYFSETQRNKGNFPGRFSGRQFSNSRSEMNVSTLELGDSALYLCASSLMVGELFFGEGSRLTVL.

V is TRBV5-1 and J is TRBJ1-1; TRBD1 matches 7 bases. The V segment lost 5 bases and the J segment 3 bases; nucleotides outside the gene matches: 7. CDR1 and CDR2 from the germline V gene are SGHRS and YFSETQ. This CDR3 is 14 amino acids long. The CDR3 region is CASRDRLGDTEAFF. CDR3 bases: TGCGCCAGCAGGGACAGGCTCGGCGACACTGAAGCTTTCTTT.

The rearrangement joins TRBV19 to TRBJ1-6; 7 bases line up with TRBD1. With V trimmed by 5 bases and J by 13 bases, 14 bases remained unmatched. This CDR3 is 15 amino acids long. Per germline, CDR1 LNHDA and CDR2 SQIVND (reference sequence). In DNA form, the CDR3 reads TGTGCCAGTAGTGGGGACAGCGTCTTATGGTCTCCCCTCCACTTT. Amino acids: CASSGDSVLWSPLHF.

V usage is TRBV19 and J usage is TRBJ1-1, with D perhaps TRBD1 (5 bases). The CDR3 is made up of 14 amino acids. CDR1 and CDR2 from the germline V gene are LNHDA and SQIVND (reference sequence). V lost 3 bases, J lost 6 bases, and 14 bases lay in between. CDR3 region: CASSILGTVSEAFF. In DNA form, the CDR3 reads TGTGCCAGTAGTATCCTCGGGACCGTCTCTGAAGCTTTCTTT.

The chain links TRBV2 to TRBJ2-1, with D tentatively TRBD2 (5 bases). The CDR3 loop spans 12 amino acids. Germline-derived CDR1 and CDR2 are SNHLY and FYNNEI. The V gene lost 6 bases and the J gene lost 8 bases, with 11 bases spanning the gap. CDR3 sequence reads: CASRALEDEQFF. The CDR3 bases are TGTGCCAGCAGAGCACTAGAAGATGAGCAGTTCTTC.

This clone is medium-sized in the sample. The chain is built from TRBV27 and TRBJ2-2, with 9 nucleotides matching TRBD2. V shed 3 bases, J shed 7 bases, and the junction held 9 bases outside the gene matches. Per the germline V gene, CDR1 is MNHEY and CDR2 is SMNVEV (reference sequence). This CDR3 is 16 amino acids long. The CDR3 coding sequence is TGTGCCAGCAGTTTTAGCGGGGGCCGACTGCGCGGGGAGCTGTTTTTT. Its protein is CASSFSGGRLRGELFF.

The J gene is TRBJ1-1, the V gene TRBV30; TRBD1 aligns across 7 bases. CDR3 length: 12 residues. Germline CDR1 GTSNPN, CDR2 SVGIG (reference sequence). Trimming took 8 bases from V and 4 from J; bases not matched to a gene: 7. The chain's CDR3 is CARDRVGTEAFF. In DNA, the CDR3 is TGTGCCCGTGACAGGGTCGGCACTGAAGCTTTCTTT. The full variable domain, rest sourced from reference TRBV30 and TRBJ1-1, is SQTIHQWPATLVQPVGSPLSLECTVEGTSNPNLYWYRQAAGRGLQLLFYSVGIGQISSEVPQNLSASRPQDRQFILSSKKLLLSDSGFYLCARDRVGTEAFFGQGTRLTVV.

The chain uses TRBV3-1 (or the pseudogene TRBV3-2) and TRBJ1-3, with D possibly matching TRBD1 (6 bases). Germline V gene data show CDR1 as LGHDT and CDR2 as YNNKEL (reference sequence). The germline V and J ends were trimmed by 4 bases and 4 bases, with 14 bases remaining between them. The length of the CDR3 is 15 residues. The CDR3 nucleotides are TGTGCCAGCAGCCGCACAGGGACGAGCGGAAACACCATATATTTT. The encoded protein is CASSRTGTSGNTIYF.

The genes are TRBV18 and TRBJ1-2, with 11 bases aligning to TRBD1. The CDR3 contains 14 residues. J lost 6 bases, V lost 7 bases, and 7 bases had no gene match. The germline V gene has CDR1 KGHSH and CDR2 LQKENI. The CDR3 coding sequence is TGTGCCAGCTGGACAGGGGGCAATACGGATGGCTACACCTTC. Amino acids: CASWTGGNTDGYTF.

V gene TRBV5-6 combines with J gene TRBJ1-1; a possible D gene is TRBD1 (5 bases). Trimming left V 0 bases short and J 1 base short, with 10 bases between. The CDR3 has 15 amino acids. In germline, CDR1 is SGHDT, CDR2 YYEEEE. In nucleotides, the CDR3 is TGTGCCAGCAGCTTGGTAGGGGCGACGAACACTGAAGCTTTCTTT. The encoded protein is CASSLVGATNTEAFF.

This clone was observed a handful of times. The rearrangement uses TRBV6-1 and TRBJ2-3, with D perhaps TRBD2 (5 bases). Per germline, CDR1 MNHNS and CDR2 SASEGT. The V gene lost 1 base and the J gene lost 0 bases, with 8 bases spanning the gap. The CDR3 totals 15 residues. CDR3 sequence: CASSEEIASTDTQYF. The CDR3, as DNA: TGTGCCAGCAGTGAAGAGATAGCGAGCACAGATACGCAGTATTTT.

Notes on this clone: Sequence at one end of the junction differs from germline and may be a read error. The chain links TRBV19 to TRBJ1-2; weak D call: TRBD1 (5 bases). The length of the CDR3 is 14 residues. CDR1 and CDR2 (germline): LNHDA, SQIVND (reference sequence). The CDR3 sequence is CASSTGVRRYDYTF. CDR3 nucleotides: TGTGCCAGTAGTACGGGGGTCCGGAGGTATGACTACACCTTC.

This clone was found a few times. The gene calls are TRBV7-8 and TRBJ1-3, with a weak D call TRBD1 (6 bases). Germline CDR1 reads SGHVS; CDR2 reads FQNEAQ. This CDR3 contains 15 residues. Trimming removed 5 bases at V and 4 bases at J, with 15 bases between. The CDR3 region is CASSPGQQIGNTIYF. The CDR3 nucleotides are TGTGCCAGCAGCCCTGGACAGCAGATAGGAAACACCATATATTTT.

V usage is TRBV19 and J usage is TRBJ1-4; 8 nucleotides agree with TRBD1. The germline CDR1 and CDR2 sequences are LNHDA and SQIVND (reference sequence). This CDR3 region has 14 residues. V was clipped by 7 bases and J by 5 bases; unmatched bases: 6. For the CDR3, the DNA is TGTGCCAGTAAAACGGGACAGGAAAATGAAAAACTGTTTTTT. This translates into CASKTGQENEKLFF.

V gene TRBV25-1 combines with J gene TRBJ2-3; D is undetermined. This CDR3 spans 16 amino acids. Looked up from germline, CDR1 is MGHDK and CDR2 is SYGVNS. The V and J ends lost 2 bases and 0 bases respectively, with 12 bases between them. The CDR3 is CASSEQTLSSTDTQYF. CDR3 DNA: TGTGCCAGCAGTGAACAGACTTTATCCAGCACAGATACGCAGTATTTT.

This clone has a single count. The rearrangement uses TRBV18 and TRBJ1-2; TRBD1 matches at 9 bases. The CDR3 consists of 13 residues. CDR1 is KGHSH and CDR2 is LQKENI in the germline V gene. After removal of 4 bases from V and 6 bases from J, the junction contained 3 bases not matched to a gene. The chain's CDR3 is CASSLTGGDGYTF. DNA of the CDR3: TGTGCCAGCTCACTAACAGGGGGCGATGGCTACACCTTC.

The chain is built from TRBV14 and TRBJ1-5; D uncertain. This CDR3 has 19 residues. CDR1 and CDR2 (germline): SGHDN, FVKESK. V lost 0 bases and J lost 5, with 23 bases in between. The CDR3 spells CASSQDAADPLGGDQPQHF. CDR3 DNA sequence: TGTGCCAGCAGCCAAGATGCGGCGGACCCTCTTGGTGGCGATCAGCCCCAGCATTTT.

This clone came up once. The gene calls are TRBV11-3 and TRBJ1-6; tentatively, D is TRBD1 (5 bases). The germline V gene encodes CDR1 SGHNT and CDR2 YENEEA. This CDR3 contains 15 residues. Trimming took off 4 bases at V and 7 bases at J, with 14 bases between the two ends. DNA of the CDR3: TGTGCCAGCAGCTGGCAGGGAGGGGTCAATTCACCCCTCCACTTT. Translating it yields CASSWQGGVNSPLHF.

This clone has just a few counts. The chain recombines TRBV5-1 with TRBJ2-7; the match to TRBD1 covers 9 bases. Looked up from germline, CDR1 is SGHRS and CDR2 is YFSETQ. The V and J ends lost 2 bases and 1 base, in that order; junction bases with no gene match: 1. CDR3 length equals 14 residues. This CDR3 reads CASSFGTGSYEQYF. Here the CDR3 DNA reads TGCGCCAGCAGCTTCGGGACAGGGTCCTACGAGCAGTACTTC.

This chain joins TRBV6-1 and TRBJ2-7; TRBD1 matches at 7 bases. CDR3 length: 15 residues. The germline CDR1 and CDR2 sequences are MNHNS and SASEGT. With V trimmed by 3 bases and J by 1 base, 6 bases remained unmatched. CDR3 nucleotide sequence: TGTGCCAGCAGTGATGACAGGGATGGGTCCTACGAGCAGTACTTC. This sequence encodes CASSDDRDGSYEQYF.

This clone showed up just a few times. The rearrangement links TRBV3-1 (or the pseudogene TRBV3-2) to TRBJ2-2, with 14 bases that match TRBD2. The germline gives CDR1 LGHDT, CDR2 YNNKEL (reference sequence). The CDR3 extends over 17 amino acids. The junction had 5 bases not matched to a gene; V was cut back by 4 bases and J by 4 bases. In DNA form, the CDR3 reads TGTGCCAGCAGCCTGGGGACTAGCGGGGGCGGCACCGGGGAGCTGTTTTTT. Its translation: CASSLGTSGGGTGELFF.

J is TRBJ1-5 and V is TRBV28, with 8 bases identical to TRBD1. The V gene end was trimmed by 6 bases and the J gene end by 3 bases; junction bases not matched to a gene: 10. This CDR3 region has 16 residues. Looked up from germline, CDR1 is MDHEN and CDR2 is SYDVKM. CDR3 nucleotide sequence: TGTGCCAGCAGATTTGGTGGACAGGGCGACAATCAGCCCCAGCATTTT. This gives the protein CASRFGGQGDNQPQHF.